The 23 T cell receptor beta chains reported below all come from one sample, sequenced in a study of blood T cell repertoires in COVID-19. TCRdb's copy holds only in-frame clones and misses some; the assay was immunoSEQ multiplex PCR. The sample lists more than 250,000 clones; about 82% were seen once. The sequenced material came from peripheral blood. These TCRs come from a woman aged 50 to 60 with acute or convalescent COVID-19.

The CDR3 nucleotides read TGTGCCAGCAGAGCTACAGGGGTTTGGTACAATGAGCAGTTCTTC. Protein sequence: CASRATGVWYNEQFF. The chain has TRBV2 and TRBJ2-1; 7 bases match TRBD1. J was trimmed by 4 bases and V by 6 bases; bases with no gene match: 9. The CDR3 is made up of 15 amino acids. Germline V gene sequence: CDR1 SNHLY, CDR2 FYNNEI.

The rearrangement uses TRBV14 and TRBJ2-5, with 7 bases aligning to TRBD1. CDR1 is SGHDN and CDR2 is FVKESK in the germline V gene. The CDR3 loop spans 17 amino acids. The V and J ends lost 3 bases and 5 bases, in that order; junction bases with no gene match: 15. CDR3 region: CASSHLKGQYATETQYF. CDR3 DNA sequence: TGTGCCAGCAGCCACCTCAAGGGACAGTATGCGACCGAGACCCAGTACTTC.

This chain connects TRBV11-3 to TRBJ2-5; possibly TRBD1 for D (6 bases). Per germline, CDR1 SGHNT and CDR2 YENEEA. The CDR3 is made up of 17 amino acids. Trimming cost V 1 base and J 1 base, with 16 bases left between them. The CDR3 nucleotides are TGTGCCAGCAGCTTAGGCGGCTGGGGGCGCCCCCAAGAGACCCAGTACTTC. Protein product: CASSLGGWGRPQETQYF.

The CDR3 bases are TGTGCCAGCAGTTACTCAACAGGGGCTGAGCCCCAGCATTTT. Protein: CASSYSTGAEPQHF. The J gene is TRBJ1-5, the V gene TRBV6-5; 7 positions agree with TRBD1. This CDR3 has 14 residues. The germline V gene encodes CDR1 MNHEY and CDR2 SVGAGI. V was clipped by 0 bases and J by 8 bases; unmatched bases: 4.

This clone was seen a handful of times. The chain combines TRBV4-2 with TRBJ2-7, with D perhaps TRBD1 (6 bases). This CDR3 comprises 16 residues. The germline CDR1 and CDR2 sequences are LGHNA and YNFKEQ. The germline V and J ends were trimmed by 4 bases and 0 bases, with 16 bases remaining between them. For the CDR3, the DNA is TGTGCCAGCAGCCCCTTCCAGGGGTCAAGCTCCTACGAGCAGTACTTC. This gives the protein CASSPFQGSSSYEQYF.

The V and J genes are TRBV5-1 and TRBJ2-1; D is undetermined. This CDR3 is 16 amino acids long. V was trimmed by 0 bases and J by 0 bases, leaving 10 bases between them. Germline V lookup: CDR1 SGHRS, CDR2 YFSETQ. CDR3 region: CASSLVSQASYNEQFF. The CDR3 DNA follows: TGCGCCAGCAGCTTGGTGTCCCAGGCCTCCTACAATGAGCAGTTCTTC.

V gene TRBV19 combines with J gene TRBJ1-1; 10 bases map to TRBD1. CDR3 size: 15 residues. CDR1 is LNHDA and CDR2 is SQIVND in the germline V gene (reference sequence). With V trimmed by 4 bases and J by 3 bases, 5 bases remained unmatched. The CDR3 is CASSTGQGLDTEAFF. CDR3 nucleotides: TGTGCCAGTAGTACGGGACAGGGGTTGGACACTGAAGCTTTCTTT.

The J gene is TRBJ2-1, the V gene TRBV7-3, with TRBD1 identical over 9 bases. Germline lookup yields CDR1 SGHTA and CDR2 FQGTGA. This CDR3 contains 15 residues. With 1 base clipped from V and 3 bases from J, the junction kept 1 base outside the gene matches. The CDR3, as DNA: TGTGCCAGCAGCTTAAAGGACAGGGGCTACAATGAGCAGTTCTTC. Amino acid sequence: CASSLKDRGYNEQFF.

The rearrangement joins TRBV7-2 to TRBJ1-1; D is ambiguous. Germline-derived CDR1 and CDR2 are SGHTA and FQGNSA. V dropped 5 bases and J dropped 8 bases, with 9 bases sitting between them. The CDR3 has 11 amino acids. CDR3 coding DNA: TGTGCCAGCAGCGCGCAACTAGAAGCTTTCTTT. Protein sequence: CASSAQLEAFF.

This clone was seen a handful of times. The chain couples TRBV5-1 to TRBJ1-2; no reliable D call. CDR3 size: 14 residues. V was shortened by 0 bases and J by 6 bases, with 12 bases between the two germline ends. The germline gives CDR1 SGHRS, CDR2 YFSETQ. CDR3 loop: CASSLAQVGDGYTF. CDR3 DNA: TGCGCCAGCAGCTTGGCCCAGGTCGGCGATGGCTACACCTTC.

The chain has TRBV9 and TRBJ2-1; 10 bases fit TRBD2. Germline CDR1 and CDR2: SGDLS and YYNGEE. Trimming removed 4 bases from V and 10 bases from J; junction bases left unmatched: 20. The CDR3 is 18 amino acids. In DNA, the CDR3 is TGTGCCAGCAGCTCCTTCCCCTTCCCAGCGGGAGGGTCGTGGGAGCAGTTCTTC. Encoded protein: CASSSFPFPAGGSWEQFF.

The V and J genes are TRBV27 and TRBJ1-5; D perhaps matches TRBD1 (6 bases). CDR3 length: 15 amino acids. V was cut by 2 bases and J by 3 bases, with 11 bases left in between. Germline loops: CDR1 MNHEY, CDR2 SMNVEV (reference sequence). The CDR3 sequence is CASSLGQGFNQPQHF. The CDR3, as DNA: TGTGCCAGCAGTTTAGGGCAGGGGTTCAATCAGCCCCAGCATTTT.

This sequence joins TRBV27 and TRBJ2-7; TRBD1 is a possible D gene (5 bases). CDR1 and CDR2 from the germline V gene are MNHEY and SMNVEV (reference sequence). V was shortened by 3 bases and J by 7 bases, with 10 bases between the two germline ends. The CDR3 runs 12 residues. CDR3 bases: TGTGCCAGCAGTTTTCAGGGTCAAGAGCAGTACTTC. Its translation is CASSFQGQEQYF.

The chain is built from TRBV7-9 and TRBJ1-3; 7 nucleotides line up with TRBD1. The CDR3 is made up of 15 amino acids. Germline V gene sequence: CDR1 SEHNR, CDR2 FQNEAQ (reference sequence). The V gene end was trimmed by 5 bases and the J gene end by 4 bases; junction bases not matched to a gene: 8. CDR3 sequence (DNA): TGTGCCAGCAGCCTGGGACAGACCTGGGGAAACACCATATATTTT. This codes for CASSLGQTWGNTIYF.

The J gene is TRBJ2-7, the V gene TRBV20-1, with 8 bases aligning to TRBD2. Per the germline V gene, CDR1 is DFQATT and CDR2 is SNEGSKA (reference sequence). Trimming removed 3 bases from V and 2 bases from J; junction bases left unmatched: 6. This CDR3 region has 14 residues. CDR3 residues: CSASSRTSTYEQYF. The CDR3 nucleotides read TGCAGTGCTAGTAGCCGGACTAGCACCTACGAGCAGTACTTC.

This chain joins TRBV4-3 and TRBJ2-7, with TRBD2 as a possible D gene (6 bases). The V end was cut by 4 bases, the J end by 1 base, with 11 bases between. The germline V gene encodes CDR1 LGHNA and CDR2 YSLEER. The CDR3 loop spans 14 amino acids. The CDR3 here is CASSRDSGSYEQYF. The DNA of the CDR3 is TGCGCCAGCAGCCGGGATAGCGGTTCCTACGAGCAGTACTTC.

The V call is TRBV9, the J call TRBJ1-2; 10 bases are a match to TRBD1. With V trimmed by 4 bases and J by 2 bases, 5 bases remained unmatched. This CDR3 region has 15 residues. Germline V gene sequence: CDR1 SGDLS, CDR2 YYNGEE. CDR3: CASSHSGQGNYGYTF. The CDR3 DNA follows: TGTGCCAGCAGCCATTCGGGACAGGGGAACTATGGCTACACCTTC.

A single count supports this clone. CDR3 loop: CASSIRDRLFTDTQYF. The CDR3 coding sequence is TGCGCCAGCAGCATAAGGGACAGGCTATTCACAGATACGCAGTATTTT. V and J are TRBV5-1 and TRBJ2-3; 8 bases are a match to TRBD1. Germline V gene data show CDR1 as SGHRS and CDR2 as YFSETQ. J was trimmed by 2 bases and V by 4 bases; bases with no gene match: 9. The length of the CDR3 is 16 residues.

This chain uses TRBV5-1 with TRBJ2-4, with TRBD2 matching 7 bases. With V trimmed by 2 bases and J by 6 bases, 17 bases remained unmatched. The germline V gene has CDR1 SGHRS and CDR2 YFSETQ. CDR3 length: 18 amino acids. The CDR3 nucleotides read TGCGCCAGCAGCTTTATCCCCCAAACGGGAGGTGGGGGAAACATTCAGTACTTC. Encoded protein: CASSFIPQTGGGGNIQYF. Variable domain in full (rest from reference TRBV5-1 and TRBJ2-4): KAGVTQTPRYLIKTRGQQVTLSCSPISGHRSVSWYQQTPGQGLQFLFEYFSETQRNKGNFPGRFSGRQFSNSRSEMNVSTLELGDSALYLCASSFIPQTGGGGNIQYFGAGTRLSVL.

The V gene is TRBV24-1, the J gene TRBJ2-2; 10 bases map to TRBD2. This CDR3 contains 17 residues. After removal of 0 bases from V and 5 bases from J, the junction contained 5 bases not matched to a gene. Germline CDR1 is KGHDR and CDR2 is SFDVKD. The CDR3 sequence is CATSDLGVAGGTGELFF. CDR3 nucleotide sequence: TGTGCCACCAGTGATTTGGGGGTAGCGGGAGGAACCGGGGAGCTGTTTTTT.

J is TRBJ2-2 and V is TRBV4-3; D not resolved. Trimming pared 4 bases from V and 6 bases from J, leaving 9 bases between. CDR3 length: 13 residues. Germline V gene data show CDR1 as LGHNA and CDR2 as YSLEER. The CDR3 coding sequence is TGCGCCAGCAGCCGGGCTGTACCCGGGGAGCTGTTTTTT. Amino acids: CASSRAVPGELFF.

V and J are TRBV7-9 and TRBJ2-3; maybe TRBD2 (5 bases). Deletions cut 7 bases from V and 2 bases from J, with 19 bases between. The CDR3 is 16 amino acids. The germline V gene encodes CDR1 SEHNR and CDR2 FQNEAQ (reference sequence). The CDR3 DNA is TGTGCCAGCACCTTCTTGGGGAGTATGTCCACAGATACGCAGTATTTT. It specifies CASTFLGSMSTDTQYF.

This chain links TRBV5-4 with TRBJ2-5; possibly TRBD1 for D (5 bases). This CDR3 region has 15 residues. The ends were cut back, 0 bases at V and 1 base at J, with 10 bases in the middle. Germline V gives CDR1 SGHNT, CDR2 YYREEE (reference sequence). CDR3 amino acids: CASSLGGVTQETQYF. The CDR3, as DNA: TGTGCCAGCAGCTTGGGGGGCGTAACCCAAGAGACCCAGTACTTC.